This TCR beta chain originates from a study of T cell clonotyping in hematopoietic cell transplantation. General observations from the study: Pathologically expanded recipient clonotypes increased progressively from day 30 to day 180 as diversity fell.

Trimming took 7 bases from V and 4 from J, leaving 17 bases between them. CDR1 SNHLY and CDR2 FYNNEI come from the germline V gene. The CDR3 loop spans 15 amino acids. Sequenced by immunoSEQ multiplex PCR; TCRdb stores in-frame clones only, minus some. This sample has 13,000 to 15,000 clones, with around 94% found just once. Points on this clone: Its specificity is not known.

The clonotype was recovered from a male patient aged 55 to 70 who had an allogeneic stem cell transplant from an unrelated donor, so the T cells may come from the graft donor. Some clones in this sample may be carry-over from other donors' samples. This material consisted of PBMCs, taken 30 days after allogeneic stem cell transplant. V gene TRBV2 combines with J gene TRBJ1-3; D possibly corresponds to TRBD1 (6 bases). In nucleotides, the CDR3 is TGTGCCAGCAATCGGAACAGGGCACCCGGAAACACCATATATTTT. It specifies CASNRNRAPGNTIYF. The full variable domain, its missing parts supplied by reference TRBV2 and TRBJ1-3, is EPEVTQTPSHQVTQMGQEVILRCVPISNHLYFYWYRQILGQKVEFLVSFYNNEISEKSEIFDDQFSVERPDGSNFTLKIRSTKLEDSAMYFCASNRNRAPGNTIYFGEGSWLTVV.